Listed below are T cell receptor beta chains from one sample, sequenced in a study of T cell responses to AZD1222 COVID-19 vaccine. Sequenced by immunoSEQ multiplex PCR; TCRdb stores in-frame clones only, minus some. The data show some 97,000 clones, with around 89% seen just once and around 2% held by the top ten. The starting material was peripheral blood, obtained on day 0 of AZD1222 vaccination. These receptors all stem from an adult in good health. The CDR3 runs from the conserved cysteine through the conserved F or W. The D gene is left open where the match is weak. Clone size is given for some rows only: seen once, a few or many times, or a class if the clone is expanded.

CDR3nt,CDR3aa,abundance,d_gene,v_gene,j_gene
TGTGCCAGCAGCGTTAGCGGGAGGAAGGATGAGCAGTTCTTC,CASSVSGRKDEQFF,NA,TRBD2,TRBV9,TRBJ2-1
TGTGCCAGTAGTCAGGGAGGCGGGGAGCTGTTTTTT,CASSQGGGELFF,NA,NA,TRBV19,TRBJ2-2
TGCGCCAGCAGCCAAGTAGCGGGAGGGGTAGAGACCCAGTACTTC,CASSQVAGGVETQYF,NA,TRBD2,TRBV4-3,TRBJ2-5
TGTGCCAGCTCACTTTCCGGGGGGGACTACTACGAGCAGTACTTC,CASSLSGGDYYEQYF,NA,TRBD2,TRBV18,TRBJ2-7
TGTGCCAGCAGCTATCAGGGGGGTCCGCAGTACTTC,CASSYQGGPQYF,NA,NA,TRBV9,TRBJ2-7
TGTGCCAGCAGCCGGAGGGTCGGATGGGACATTCAGTACTTC,CASSRRVGWDIQYF,NA,NA,TRBV28,TRBJ2-4
TGTGCCAGCAGCCGAGGACAGAAGAATGAGCAGTTCTTC,CASSRGQKNEQFF,NA,NA,TRBV6-2/TRBV6-3,TRBJ2-1
TGCACCAGCAGCCAAGATTGTAGGGAAGTCGGCTACACCTTC,CTSSQDCREVGYTF,NA,NA,TRBV1,TRBJ1-2
TGTGCCAGCAGCTCCCGACTAGCGGGACGGGCCGGGGAGCTGTTTTTT,CASSSRLAGRAGELFF,NA,TRBD2,TRBV5-4,TRBJ2-2
TGTGCCACCAGGTTTACAGGGAACACTGAAGCTTTCTTT,CATRFTGNTEAFF,NA,NA,TRBV15,TRBJ1-1
TGTGCCTGGAGTCCCCGAGGGGATCAGCCCCAGCATTTT,CAWSPRGDQPQHF,NA,NA,TRBV30,TRBJ1-5
TGTGCCAGCTCGCGAACAGGGAGTCGTGGAAACACCATATATTTT,CASSRTGSRGNTIYF,NA,NA,TRBV18,TRBJ1-3
TGTGCCAGTAGTCCAAATTCCCTCGGGACATGGCGCACCGGGGAGCTGTTTTTT,CASSPNSLGTWRTGELFF,NA,NA,TRBV19,TRBJ2-2
TGCAGCGTCCCTTGGGGACTAGCTGGCAATGAGCAGTTCTTC,CSVPWGLAGNEQFF,NA,TRBD2,TRBV29-1,TRBJ2-1
TGTGCCAGCCCCGGACAGGGTAACTATGGCTACACCTTC,CASPGQGNYGYTF,once,TRBD1,TRBV2,TRBJ1-2
TGTGCCAGCAGGTCCACAGGGGGGTCCTACGAGCAGTACTTC,CASRSTGGSYEQYF,NA,TRBD1,TRBV2,TRBJ2-7
TGTGCCAGCAGCCCCTTACTAGCGGCCTCTACAGATACGCAGTATTTT,CASSPLLAASTDTQYF,NA,TRBD2,TRBV5-8,TRBJ2-3
TGTGCCAGTAGGGCGACAAGGAGCAATCAGCCCCAGCATTTT,CASRATRSNQPQHF,NA,NA,TRBV19,TRBJ1-5
TGTGCCAGCAGCCCTCTCCCCTCCGGGACTAGGGTGGAGACCCAGTACTTC,CASSPLPSGTRVETQYF,NA,TRBD2,TRBV7-9,TRBJ2-5
TGTGCCAGCAGTGACCCCCCCAGAACCTATAGCAATCAGCCCCAGCATTTT,CASSDPPRTYSNQPQHF,NA,NA,TRBV2,TRBJ1-5
TGCGCCAGCAGTGTCGGACTAGCGGGAGGGCCTGGTGATACGCAGTATTTT,CASSVGLAGGPGDTQYF,NA,TRBD2,TRBV10-2,TRBJ2-3
TGTGCCAGCAGGCCGGGGGGGCAAAGCTATGGCTACACCTTC,CASRPGGQSYGYTF,NA,NA,TRBV2,TRBJ1-2
TGTGCCAGTAGCCCCTGGGACAGCGCTATGGAGCAGTACTTC,CASSPWDSAMEQYF,NA,TRBD1,TRBV19,TRBJ2-7
TGTGCCAGCAGCGTAGGAGGGGCGCAAGATACGCAGTATTTT,CASSVGGAQDTQYF,NA,NA,TRBV9,TRBJ2-3
TGTGCCAGCAGCTTTGGGGGGAACTATGGCTACACCTTC,CASSFGGNYGYTF,NA,NA,TRBV7-9,TRBJ1-2
TGTGCCAGCAGTGAGTTCACCTCTGGAAACACCATATATTTT,CASSEFTSGNTIYF,NA,NA,TRBV6-1,TRBJ1-3
TGTGCCAGCAGCTATTATTTTGACGAGGGATTACCTTTGGGCTCTGGAAACACCATATATTTT,CASSYYFDEGLPLGSGNTIYF,NA,NA,TRBV13,TRBJ1-3
TGTGCCAGCAGTTCTAGCGGGAGTGTTTACGAGCAGTACTTC,CASSSSGSVYEQYF,once,TRBD2,TRBV27,TRBJ2-7
TGCGCCAGCAGCGGGAGGGACGGCACCTACGAGCAGTACTTC,CASSGRDGTYEQYF,NA,TRBD2,TRBV5-1,TRBJ2-7